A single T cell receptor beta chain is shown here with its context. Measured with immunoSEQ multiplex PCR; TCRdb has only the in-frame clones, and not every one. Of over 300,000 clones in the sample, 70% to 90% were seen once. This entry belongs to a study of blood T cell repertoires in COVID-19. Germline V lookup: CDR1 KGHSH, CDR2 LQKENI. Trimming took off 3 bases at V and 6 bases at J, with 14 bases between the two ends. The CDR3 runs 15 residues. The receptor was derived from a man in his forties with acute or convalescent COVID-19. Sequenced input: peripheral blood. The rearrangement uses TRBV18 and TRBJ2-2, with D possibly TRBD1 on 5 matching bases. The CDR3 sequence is CASSPFQGESGELFF. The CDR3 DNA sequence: TGTGCCAGCTCACCGTTTCAGGGCGAGTCCGGGGAGCTGTTTTTT.